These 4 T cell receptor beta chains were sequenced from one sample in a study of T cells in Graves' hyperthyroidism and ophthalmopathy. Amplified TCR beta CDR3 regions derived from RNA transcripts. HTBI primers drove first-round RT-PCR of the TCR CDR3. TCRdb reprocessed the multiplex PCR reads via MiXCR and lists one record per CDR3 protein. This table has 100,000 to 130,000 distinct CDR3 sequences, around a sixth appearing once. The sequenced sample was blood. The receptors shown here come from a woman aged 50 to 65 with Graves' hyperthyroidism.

CDR3 sequence: CASSPRVRGGNEQFF. For the CDR3, the DNA is TGTGCCAGCAGCCCGAGGGTAAGGGGCGGGAATGAGCAGTTCTTC. This rearrangement joins TRBV11-3 to TRBJ2-1; D is perhaps TRBD1 or TRBD2 (5 bases each). Germline lookup yields CDR1 SGHNT and CDR2 YENEEA. Trimming shortened V by 5 bases and J by 7 bases, and 18 bases separated the two germline ends. The CDR3 loop spans 15 amino acids.

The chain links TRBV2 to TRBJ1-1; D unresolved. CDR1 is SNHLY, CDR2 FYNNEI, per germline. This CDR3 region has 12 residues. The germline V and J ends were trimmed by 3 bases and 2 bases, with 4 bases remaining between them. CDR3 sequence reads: CASSDANTEAFF. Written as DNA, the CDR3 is TGTGCCAGCAGTGATGCAAACACTGAAGCTTTCTTT.

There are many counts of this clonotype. CDR3 sequence (DNA): TGTGCCAGCAGCGTAGGATCTACTAGAGGCAATGAGCAGTTCTTC. It encodes CASSVGSTRGNEQFF. The chain is built from TRBV9 and TRBJ2-1; D possibly corresponds to TRBD2 (5 bases). The CDR3 contains 15 residues. From germline, CDR1 is SGDLS and CDR2 YYNGEE. Trimming took off 0 bases at V and 6 bases at J, with 13 bases between the two ends.

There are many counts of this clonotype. CDR3 nucleotides: TGTGCCAGCAGCAATATAGGGACCGGGGAGCTGTTTTTT. Its translation is CASSNIGTGELFF. The gene calls are TRBV11-2 and TRBJ2-2; D remains unclear. The V and J ends lost 5 bases and 5 bases respectively, with 9 bases between them. Looked up from germline, CDR1 is SGHAT and CDR2 is FQNNGV. This CDR3 is 13 amino acids long.